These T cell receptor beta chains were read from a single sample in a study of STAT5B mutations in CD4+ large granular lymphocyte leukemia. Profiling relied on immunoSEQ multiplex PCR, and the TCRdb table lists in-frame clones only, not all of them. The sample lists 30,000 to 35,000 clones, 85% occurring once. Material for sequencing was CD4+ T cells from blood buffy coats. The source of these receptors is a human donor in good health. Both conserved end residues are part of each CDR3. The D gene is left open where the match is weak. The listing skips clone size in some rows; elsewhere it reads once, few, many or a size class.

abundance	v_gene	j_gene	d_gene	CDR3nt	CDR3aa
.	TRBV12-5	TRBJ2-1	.	TGTGCTAGTGGTCTTAGGGTAGGCGGAAGCTCCTACAATGAGCAGTTCTTC	CASGLRVGGSSYNEQFF
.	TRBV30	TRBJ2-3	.	TGTGCCTGGGGACGCGATAGCCTCACAGATACGCAGTATTTT	CAWGRDSLTDTQYF
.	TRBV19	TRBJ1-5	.	TGTGCCAGTAGGTTGGACGGGAATCAGCCCCAGCATTTT	CASRLDGNQPQHF
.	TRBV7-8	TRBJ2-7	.	TGTGCCAGCAGCTTGACGACCTCCTACGAGCAGTACTTC	CASSLTTSYEQYF
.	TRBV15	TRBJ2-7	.	TGTGCCACCAGCAGAGATCCGGACAAAAACGAGCAGTACTTC	CATSRDPDKNEQYF
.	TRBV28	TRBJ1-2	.	TGTGCCAGCAGTTTTGGCGATAACTACGGCTACACCTTC	CASSFGDNYGYTF
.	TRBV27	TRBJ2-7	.	TGTGCCAGCAGTCCAGCCGGGACGTATACCTACGAGCAGTACTTC	CASSPAGTYTYEQYF
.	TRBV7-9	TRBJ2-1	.	TGTGCCAGCAGCCGCTTATTCCACGAGCAGTTCTTC	CASSRLFHEQFF
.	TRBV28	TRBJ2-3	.	TGTGCCAGCAGTCCCGCGAGGGGCGCTGGAGATACGCAGTATTTT	CASSPARGAGDTQYF
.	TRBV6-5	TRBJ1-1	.	TGTGCCAGCAGTTACTCGAGAGGTAACACTGAAGCTTTCTTT	CASSYSRGNTEAFF
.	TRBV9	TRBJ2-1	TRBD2	TGTGCCAGCAGCGTAGCTCTGGGGGTTAGCGGGACGAGTGAGCAGTTCTTC	CASSVALGVSGTSEQFF
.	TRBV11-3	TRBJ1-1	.	TGTGCCAGCAGCCGGTCCGGCACGACCACTGAAGCTTTCTTT	CASSRSGTTTEAFF
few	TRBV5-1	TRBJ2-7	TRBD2	TGCGCCAGCAGCTTGGCCGTTAGCGGGAGCCCCAACTACGAGCAGTACTTC	CASSLAVSGSPNYEQYF
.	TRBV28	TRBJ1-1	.	TGTGCCAGCAGCTCTGCGGTGGCCGGGGGGACTGAAGCTTTCTTT	CASSSAVAGGTEAFF
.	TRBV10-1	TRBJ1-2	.	TGCGCCAGCAGTGAGAAACTCTTC	CASSEKLF
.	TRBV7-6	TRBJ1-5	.	TGTGCCAGCAGCCCGGACAGCAATCAGCCCCAGCATTTT	CASSPDSNQPQHF
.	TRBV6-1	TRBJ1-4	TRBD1	TGTGCCAGCACCTTCGGGGACAGGAGATTTGAAAAACTGTTTTTT	CASTFGDRRFEKLFF
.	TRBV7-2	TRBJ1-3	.	TGTGCCAGCAGCTCCAGAGGGGGAGGAGGAAACACCATATATTTT	CASSSRGGGGNTIYF
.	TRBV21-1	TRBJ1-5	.	TGTGCCAGCAGCAAACTCAGTAATCAGCCCCAGCATTTT	CASSKLSNQPQHF
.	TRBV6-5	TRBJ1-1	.	TGTGCCAGCAGTTACTTTGGGAGGGCGTCCACTGAAGCTTTCTTT	CASSYFGRASTEAFF
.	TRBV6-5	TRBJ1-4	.	TGTGCCACAGCCCAGGGAGGTGAAAAACTGTTTTTT	CATAQGGEKLFF
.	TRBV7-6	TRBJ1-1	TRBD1	TGTGCCAGCAGCTTATCTGGACCCGGGACAGGGGGCACTGAAGCTTTCTTT	CASSLSGPGTGGTEAFF
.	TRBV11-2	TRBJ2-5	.	TGTGCCAGCAGCCCGGCCCTGGCCAACCAAGCAGAGACCCAGTACTTC	CASSPALANQAETQYF
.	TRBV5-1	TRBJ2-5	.	TGCGCCAGCAGCTTTACACAGGGCCAAGAGACCCAGTACTTC	CASSFTQGQETQYF
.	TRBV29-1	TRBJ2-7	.	TGCAGCTGGGCCCAATCAGGCTGGAGCGAGCAGTACTTC	CSWAQSGWSEQYF
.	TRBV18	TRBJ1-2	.	TGTGCCAGCTCACCACGATCGGGCTGGGAGGGCTACACCTTC	CASSPRSGWEGYTF
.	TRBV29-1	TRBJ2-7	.	TGCAGCGTTGTGGAGGGCCCCACTCTCTACGAGCAGTACTTC	CSVVEGPTLYEQYF
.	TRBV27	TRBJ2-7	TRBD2	TGTGCCAGCAGTTTTCGACTAGCGCGCTCCTACGAGCAGTACTTC	CASSFRLARSYEQYF
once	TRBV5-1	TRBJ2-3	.	TGCGCCAGCAAAAACAGCGACACAGATACGCAGTATTTT	CASKNSDTDTQYF
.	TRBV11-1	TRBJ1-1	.	TGTGCCAGCAGCTTTGGCAGGGGCACTGAAGCTTTCTTT	CASSFGRGTEAFF
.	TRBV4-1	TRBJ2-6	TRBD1	TGCGCCAGCAGCCTGACAGGGGCAACTGGGGCCAACGTCCTGACTTTC	CASSLTGATGANVLTF
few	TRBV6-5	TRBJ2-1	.	TGTGCCAGCAGTTACGGGGTGGAGGGTGAGCAGTTCTTC	CASSYGVEGEQFF
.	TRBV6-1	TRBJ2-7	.	TGTGCCAGCAGAGCCTTCGGGGTCACGACCTACGAGCAGTACTTC	CASRAFGVTTYEQYF
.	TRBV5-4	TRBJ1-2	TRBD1	TGTGCCAGCAGCCCTACGGGACAGCCAATTAACTATGGCTACACCTTC	CASSPTGQPINYGYTF
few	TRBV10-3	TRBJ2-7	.	TGTGCCATCAGTGAGTCAACAGGAGCCTCCTACGAGCAGTACTTC	CAISESTGASYEQYF
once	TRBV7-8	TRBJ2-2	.	TGTGCCAGCAGCGTTTACAGGGTTAGCGGGGAGCTGTTTTTT	CASSVYRVSGELFF
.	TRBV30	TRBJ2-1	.	TGTGCCTGGAAGAGCTTGAGCTCCTACAATGAGCAGTTCTTC	CAWKSLSSYNEQFF
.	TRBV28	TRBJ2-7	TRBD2	TGTGCCAGCAAGGGAGGGACTAGCGCCCACCGGTTCCCTTACGAGCAGTACTTC	CASKGGTSAHRFPYEQYF
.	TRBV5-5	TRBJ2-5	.	TGTGCCAGCAGGTTGAGGGACACCCAAGAGACCCAGTACTTC	CASRLRDTQETQYF
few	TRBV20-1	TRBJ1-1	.	TGCAGTGCTTCTCGGTCTACTGAAGCTTTCTTT	CSASRSTEAFF
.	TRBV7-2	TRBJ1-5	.	TGTGCCAGCAGCTTAGGATCGGGGGCCCCCCAGCCCCAGCATTTT	CASSLGSGAPQPQHF
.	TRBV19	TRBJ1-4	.	TGTGCCAGTAGCCCTCACACGTCAACTAATGAAAAACTGTTTTTT	CASSPHTSTNEKLFF
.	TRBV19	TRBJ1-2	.	TGTGCCAGTAGTCGACCGGGACGGGTCAACTATGGCTACACCTTC	CASSRPGRVNYGYTF
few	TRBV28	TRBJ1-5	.	TGTGCCAGCAGCTCCGTGGGCAACAATCAGCCCCAGCATTTT	CASSSVGNNQPQHF
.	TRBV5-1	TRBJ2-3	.	TGCGCCAGCAGAGGGACTAGCACAGATACGCAGTATTTT	CASRGTSTDTQYF
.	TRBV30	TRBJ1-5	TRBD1	TGTGCCTGGACCAGTCAGGGGGCTCAGCCCCAGCATTTT	CAWTSQGAQPQHF
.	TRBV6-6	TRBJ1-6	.	TGTGCCAGCAGTCCCTGGACGGGGGATTCACCCCTCCACTTT	CASSPWTGDSPLHF
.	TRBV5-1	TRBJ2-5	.	TGCGCCAGCAGCTTGGGAGGTCTCCAAGAGACCCAGTACTTC	CASSLGGLQETQYF
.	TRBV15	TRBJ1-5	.	TGTGCCACCAGCAGAGACGGGGGGCCTAATCAGCCCCAGCATTTT	CATSRDGGPNQPQHF
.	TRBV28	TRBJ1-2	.	TGTGCCAGCACCACCTGGGGGGTCGGCTACACCTTC	CASTTWGVGYTF
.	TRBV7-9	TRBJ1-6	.	TGTGCCAGCAGCTTTACAGGGAACTCACCCCTCCACTTT	CASSFTGNSPLHF
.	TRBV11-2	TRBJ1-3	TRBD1	TGTGCCAGCAGCTCCCTCCGGGACAGGGGGGGAAACACCATATATTTT	CASSSLRDRGGNTIYF
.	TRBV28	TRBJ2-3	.	TGTGCCAGCAGTTCTAACACAGATACGCAGTATTTT	CASSSNTDTQYF
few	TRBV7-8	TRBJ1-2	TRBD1	TGTGCCAGCAGCACCAGACAGGGCAGTGGCTACACCTTC	CASSTRQGSGYTF
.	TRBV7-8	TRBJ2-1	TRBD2	TGTGCCAGCAGCTCGAGCATGACTAGCGGCTCGCAGTTCTTC	CASSSSMTSGSQFF
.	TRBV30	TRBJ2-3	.	TGTGCCTGGCAAGTAGGGGGCACAGATACGCAGTATTTT	CAWQVGGTDTQYF
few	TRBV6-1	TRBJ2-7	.	TGTGCCACTAAACAGATGGGACTGTCCTACGAGCAGTACTTC	CATKQMGLSYEQYF
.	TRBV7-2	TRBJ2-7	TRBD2	TGTGCCGGGGCGGGGACTAGCTCGTACTTC	CAGAGTSSYF
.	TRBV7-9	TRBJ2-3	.	TGTGCCAGCAGCGCACAGGGTTCTAGCACAGATACGCAGTATTTT	CASSAQGSSTDTQYF
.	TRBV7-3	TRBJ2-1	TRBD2	TGTGCCAGCAGCTTCCGACTAGCAGGTGAGCAGTTCTTC	CASSFRLAGEQFF